This is a list of T cell receptor beta chains from one sample in a study of CD8+CD57+ T cells in acquired aplastic anemia. Using its own MiXCR run on the reads, TCRdb lists one record per CDR3 protein. The top ten clones hold about 8.8% of a sample with about 190,000 distinct CDR3 sequences, around 45% of them seen once. Material for sequencing was sorted CD4+, CD8+, or CD8+CD57+ T cells (not recorded which) from PBMCs. The receptors come from a human donor with aplastic anemia. Each CDR3 is given with its conserved first and last residue.

v_call: TRBV10-2; cdr3_aa: CASSESSQGDYGYTF
v_call: TRBV11-2; cdr3_aa: CASSSIPPRQGSTDTQYF
v_call: TRBV15; cdr3_aa: CATSRDTTEAFF
v_call: TRBV9; cdr3_aa: CASSVAGQGAYEANVLTF
v_call: TRBV7-9; cdr3_aa: CASGRGQDGYTF
v_call: TRBV19; cdr3_aa: CASSIVGRTLFF
v_call: TRBV2; cdr3_aa: CASSVRIIGTDYEQYF
v_call: TRBV11-2; cdr3_aa: CASSGAVRSYGYTF
v_call: TRBV7-2; cdr3_aa: CAGSSDGNSPLHF
v_call: TRBV10-3; cdr3_aa: CAISEGRAGYTF
v_call: TRBV10-1; cdr3_aa: CASSDTGIETQYF
v_call: TRBV11-2; cdr3_aa: CASSLGAIYTSIYEQYF
v_call: TRBV2; cdr3_aa: CASSRTSGNSYEQSF
v_call: TRBV20-1; cdr3_aa: CSARTSGANVLTF